Each of the 18 T cell receptor beta chains below was sequenced from the same sample in a study of cytomegalovirus exposure and HLA in healthy donors. Primers included in the PCR were 60 Vbeta and 13 Jbeta primers. Measured with immunoSEQ multiplex PCR; TCRdb has only the in-frame clones, and not every one. The sample consists of tens of thousands of clones, 70% to 80% of them appearing once. The sample taken for sequencing was PBMCs. The receptor source for this set is a man aged 45-65 years in good health and CMV-seropositive.

The V and J genes are TRBV6-1 and TRBJ2-2, with D perhaps TRBD2 (6 bases). The CDR3 runs to 13 residues. Per germline, CDR1 MNHNS and CDR2 SASEGT. The CDR3 region has the DNA TGTGACAGAGGGAGGCCGGGCACCGGGGAGCTGTTTTTT. It codes for CDRGRPGTGELFF.

There are a few counts of this clone. V is TRBV5-5 and J is TRBJ1-2, with TRBD1 as a possible D gene (6 bases). In germline, CDR1 is SGHKS, CDR2 YYEKEE (reference sequence). Trimming removed 5 bases at V and 5 bases at J, with 16 bases between. CDR3 length equals 14 residues. CDR3 loop: CASSPGDGDYGYTF. In DNA form, the CDR3 reads TGTGCCAGCAGTCCAGGGGACGGGGATTATGGCTACACCTTC.

In its sample, this clone was seen a few times. This chain joins TRBV7-8 and TRBJ2-7, with a tentative D call TRBD1 (5 bases). Trimming took off 0 bases at V and 3 bases at J, with 27 bases between the two ends. The CDR3 is 20 residues long. CDR1 is SGHVS, CDR2 FQNEAQ, per germline. The CDR3 coding sequence is TGTGCCAGCAGCTTAGCGGATGCGCGGATTGGATTGGGGCTCCGCTACGAGCAGTACTTC. The encoded protein is CASSLADARIGLGLRYEQYF.

This clone appeared a few times. The chain joins TRBV7-9 to TRBJ1-1; D might be TRBD1 (5 bases). From germline, CDR1 is SEHNR and CDR2 FQNEAQ (reference sequence). The V gene lost 3 bases and the J gene lost 2 bases, with 10 bases spanning the gap. The length of the CDR3 is 14 residues. As DNA, the CDR3 is TGTGCCAGCAGCTTCACCGACAGAAACACTGAAGCTTTCTTT. This translates into CASSFTDRNTEAFF.

The gene calls are TRBV21-1 and TRBJ2-3; TRBD2, the table's D call, lacks a check against the DNA. TRBV21-1 is classified as a pseudogene. The CDR3 length is 15 residues. The CDR3 region is CASSPTSDGTDTQYF. The DNA of the CDR3 is TGTGCCAGCAGCCCGACTAGCGATGGGACAGATACGCAGTATTTT.

As to this clone: A junction end diverges from the germline sequence, so it may reflect a read error. The chain has TRBV6-5 and TRBJ1-4; D is perhaps TRBD1 (6 bases). The CDR3 runs to 14 residues. The germline gives CDR1 MNHEY, CDR2 SVGAGI. The CDR3 bases are TGTGCCCGCAGTTACGGGACAATTAATGAAAAGCTGTTTTTT. Translating it yields CARSYGTINEKLFF.

The chain carries TRBV5-1 and TRBJ2-1; 10 bases fit TRBD1. Losses at the gene ends were 0 bases for V and 7 bases for J; bases not matched to a gene: 4. Germline values: CDR1 SGHRS, CDR2 YFSETQ. The CDR3 runs to 15 residues. The CDR3 nucleotides read TGCGCCAGCAGCTTGGGACAGGGGGCGACGAATGAGCAGTTCTTC. Its protein product is CASSLGQGATNEQFF.

The sample holds one count of this clone. V and J are TRBV18 and TRBJ2-5; the match to TRBD2 covers 7 bases. This CDR3 is built from 13 residues. Germline CDR1 reads KGHSH; CDR2 reads LQKENI. The ends lost 3 bases at V and 5 bases at J; junction bases unmatched: 3. DNA for the CDR3: TGTGCCAGCTCACCGCGGGAGAGGGAGACCCAGTACTTC. Its translation: CASSPRERETQYF.

The rearrangement uses TRBV9 and TRBJ2-1, with D possibly being TRBD1 (5 bases). The CDR3 totals 14 residues. Germline-derived CDR1 and CDR2 are SGDLS and YYNGEE. Trimming left V 0 bases short and J 5 bases short, with 9 bases between. This CDR3 is CASSVDIRDNEQFF. The CDR3, as DNA: TGTGCCAGCAGCGTAGATATCAGGGACAATGAGCAGTTCTTC.

The chain joins TRBV9 to TRBJ2-1; possibly TRBD2 for D (7 bases). Trimming removed 4 bases at V and 9 bases at J, with 17 bases between. CDR3 length: 14 amino acids. Germline-derived CDR1 and CDR2 are SGDLS and YYNGEE. CDR3: CASSPIGGGTEQFF. Here the CDR3 DNA reads TGTGCCAGCAGCCCAATTGGGGGGGGCACTGAGCAGTTCTTC.

This clone was seen a handful of times. The junction does not match germline at one end; this may be a read error. The chain carries TRBV30 and TRBJ2-6; 11 bases fit TRBD1. The CDR3 sequence is 16 residues long. Looked up from germline, CDR1 is GTSNPN and CDR2 is SVGIG (reference sequence). The CDR3 bases are TGTGCCTGGAGTGCCGGGACAGGGGGTGGGGCCACCGTCCTGACTTTC. Residues: CAWSAGTGGGATVLTF. Full variable domain (outside the CDR3, taken from reference TRBV30 and TRBJ2-6): SQTIHQWPATLVQPVGSPLSLECTVEGTSNPNLYWYRQAAGRGLQLLFYSVGIGQISSEVPQNLSASRPQDRQFILSSKKLLLSDSGFYLCAWSAGTGGGATVLTFGAGSRLTVL.

The rearrangement links TRBV6-5 to TRBJ2-2; D gene ambiguous. Germline V lookup: CDR1 MNHEY, CDR2 SVGAGI. V gave up 6 bases and J gave up 2 bases, with 10 bases separating them. The CDR3 is 14 residues long. DNA for the CDR3: TGTGCCAGCAGGCGAACTTTAAACACCGGGGAGCTGTTTTTT. This sequence encodes CASRRTLNTGELFF.

With regard to this clone: One base away lies a much larger clone, so this may be a sequencing read error. The sample holds other DNA sequences that translate to the same CDR3. The chain links TRBV4-3 to TRBJ2-1; D gene uncertain. Germline loops: CDR1 LGHNA, CDR2 YSLEER. The CDR3 contains 17 residues. The CDR3 coding sequence is TGCCCCAGCCGCCAAGATATGATCGTACTCATCTACAATGAGCAGTTCTTC. This translates into CPSRQDMIVLIYNEQFF.

The J gene is TRBJ2-1, the V gene TRBV2, with 10 bases fitting TRBD2. The germline V gene has CDR1 SNHLY and CDR2 FYNNEI. The CDR3 runs 15 residues. The junction had 9 bases not matched to a gene; V was cut back by 4 bases and J by 9 bases. CDR3 amino acids: CASSVRLAGAGEQFF. The CDR3 DNA reads TGTGCCAGCAGTGTTCGGCTAGCGGGAGCAGGTGAGCAGTTCTTC.

V usage is TRBV5-6 and J usage is TRBJ1-3; a weak D match, TRBD1 (6 bases). Germline V gene data show CDR1 as SGHDT and CDR2 as YYEEEE. V was clipped by 3 bases and J by 7 bases, with 20 bases between them. The CDR3 is 16 amino acids. In DNA, the CDR3 is TGTGCCAGCAGCTGGGGGAAGACAGGCTATCTTAACACCATATATTTT. Translated, it gives CASSWGKTGYLNTIYF.

V is TRBV19 and J is TRBJ2-7, with 10 bases lining up with TRBD2. With 4 bases clipped from V and 9 bases from J, the junction kept 9 bases outside the gene matches. This CDR3 is 14 amino acids long. In germline, CDR1 is LNHDA, CDR2 SQIVND (reference sequence). The CDR3 DNA reads TGTGCCAGTAGTAAGCTAGCGGGAGATCAAGGGCAGTACTTC. Protein: CASSKLAGDQGQYF.

This clone came up a few times. The chain carries TRBV5-1 and TRBJ1-1, with 9 nucleotides matching TRBD1. Germline CDR1 is SGHRS and CDR2 is YFSETQ. The CDR3 consists of 14 residues. J lost 5 bases, V lost 5 bases, and 7 bases had no gene match. CDR3 protein: CASRSTGGHTEAFF. The CDR3 nucleotides are TGCGCCAGCAGGAGTACAGGGGGCCATACTGAAGCTTTCTTT.

This clone came up a few times. The V gene is TRBV6-1, the J gene TRBJ1-6; the D gene is possibly TRBD1 (5 bases). CDR1 and CDR2 from the germline V gene are MNHNS and SASEGT. V was pared by 2 bases and J by 5 bases, with 13 bases between. This CDR3 has 16 residues. The CDR3 loop is CASSEQATENNSPLHF. The CDR3 DNA reads as TGTGCCAGCAGTGAACAAGCGACAGAAAATAATTCACCCCTCCACTTT.